This T cell receptor beta chain was retrieved from a study of T cells expressing NK-cell markers. Looking at the study overall: According to the study, TCR beta repertoires originated from sorted CD3+CD56+NKG2C+, CD3+CD56+NKG2C- and CD3+CD56-NKG2C+ T cells. Study-level points and caveats: The contribution of dominant NKG2C+ clonotypes to CD8+ T cells in six or seven donors was roughly 1.0-7.5%. No clear determination of HCMV specificity was made for expanded NKG2C+ T cell clones.

The CDR3 consists of 13 residues. Germline V CDR1 and CDR2: LNHNV, YYDKDF (reference sequence). In regard to this clonotype: The antigen is not known.

UMIs accompanied the 5'RACE template switching by which TCR beta cDNA was made. From its re-call of the 5' RACE reads, TCRdb lists each CDR3 protein once, without DNA. The sample table sets out roughly 390,000 distinct CDR3 sequences. The chain has TRBV15 and TRBJ2-7; the TRBD2 assignment by TCRdb is unverifiable without DNA. The clonotype comes from a man aged 18-75 years in good health. What was sequenced was blood T cells: a sorted CD56 or NKG2C T cell subset, CD4+ or CD8+ T cells, or bulk PBMC T cells (not recorded which). CDR3 residues: CATSAGRTYEQYF. The variable domain in full, completed from reference TRBV15 and TRBJ2-7, reads DAMVIQNPRYQVTQFGKPVTLSCSQTLNHNVMYWYQQKSSQAPKLLFHYYDKDFNNEADTPDNFQSRRPNTSFCFLDIRSPGLGDTAMYLCATSAGRTYEQYFGPGTRLTVT.